The subject of this entry is one T cell receptor beta chain. Its antigen target is currently unknown. No base quality information exists; no much larger clone differs at one position. Systemically healthy Caucasian individuals from Russia, approximately 39 in total and aged roughly 6 to 95 years, were included as donors. Roughly 10 milliliters of peripheral blood were drawn from each donor into EDTA-treated Vacutainer tubes. Ficoll-Paque density-gradient centrifugation was used to isolate PBMCs, with at least 6 million obtained per sample. Trizol reagent was used to extract total RNA from PBMCs, with at least 5.5 micrograms per sample. For every donor, an aliquot of PBMCs went through flow cytometry to measure the percentages of naive CD45RAhigh/CD27high T cells. The sample originates from a study of blood T cells in healthy people across ages (dated by TCRdb to between 2015 and 2017). Broadly, across the study: Template switching captured roughly one uniquely barcoded TCR beta cDNA molecule per two T cells in model experiments. The donors were divided into four age groups: young (average approximately 16 years), middle-aged (about 39), aged (under 70) and long-lived (about 90). To avoid experimental bias, donors of different ages were distributed randomly across sequencing lanes. Using deep sequencing normalized with unique cDNA molecular identifiers, the study measured how TCR beta repertoire diversity changes with age. Two additional independent replicas of 1 million unique cDNA reads from the same blood draw were analyzed for two donors (one aged 18 to 30 and one aged 80 or older).

Overall results and qualifications from the work: The percentage of naive T cells measured by flow cytometry correlated strongly with observed TCR beta diversity. As age increased, observed TCR beta diversity per million T cells dropped in a roughly linear way, and a significant reduction was already evident by age around 41. Because the CMV infection status of the donors was unknown, age-related changes in expanded clonotypes may potentially have been confounded. Compared with the aged group, the long-lived group had more naive CD4+ T cells, fewer expanded clones and increased TCR diversity, suggesting age selection. Estimates of total diversity from one million sequenced T cells were regarded as lower bounds and underestimates. Because profiling used bulk unsorted PBMCs, naive and antigen-experienced compartments could not be compared conclusively.

CDR1 and CDR2 are read off the germline V gene as SGHRS and YFSETQ. Its CDR3 holds 15 amino acids, cysteine through phenylalanine. Left in the record is the CDR3 DNA by itself, 45 bases read in frame from the first base. V lost 5 bases and J lost 7 bases; the stretch between them is 22 bases long. The library was prepared using 5' RACE. The listed sequencing device is Illumina HiSeq 2500. A second roughly 6 to 11 cycle PCR used a sample-barcoded 5' primer and a J-beta primer mix. A template-switch 5' adaptor carrying 12 random nucleotides introduced a unique molecular identifier onto each TCR beta cDNA molecule. At least 2.5 million CDR3-containing paired-end reads were obtained from each sample. First-strand cDNA was synthesized from all RNA with the Mint cDNA synthesis kit, primed by a TRBC-specific oligonucleotide. Following uracil-DNA glycosylase treatment, all cDNA underwent a first 18-cycle PCR with the universal primers M1SS and BC2_uni_R. The original methods were these. For normalization, 1 million high-quality reads were randomly selected from each sample, with every read carrying a distinct molecular identifier. Reads sharing molecular identifiers were discarded rather than binned into consensus sequences. CDR3 identification, clonotype clustering and error correction used MiTCR with a Q25 quality threshold and the strictest error-elimination algorithm. Lower-bound total TCR beta diversity was estimated with a nonparametric unseen species model using Euler transformation. TCRdb's own reprocessing of the public reads used fastp at Q25 and MiXCR and kept productive beta chains. Each entry merges the rows of one CDR3 protein and shows their most common DNA and genes. The V and J calls here are based on TCRdb, not the publication. This sample lists around 1.5 million distinct CDR3 sequences; 35% to 45% were detected once. Approximately 7.9% of the sample goes to the ten largest clones.

In this chain, TRBV5-1 is recombined with TRBJ2-7; the D segment could be TRBD1, given 6 matching bases. Sequencing was done on a sample of blood. The TCR comes from a woman under 30 in good health. The nucleotide sequence reads as follows: TGCGCCAGCAGTTCGCTCCAGGGTGGGGACAATGAGCAGTACTTC. Its coded protein is CASSSLQGGDNEQYF.